This TCR beta chain was sequenced during a study of CD4+ T cells in melanoma. Study conclusions and caveats: Reportedly, melanoma neoantigen-specific CD4+ T cells showed varied differentiation states. CD8+ T cell, macrophage and B cell function reportedly correlated with neoantigen-specific CD4+ T cells.

TCRdb's table, derived via immunoSEQ multiplex PCR, lists solely in-frame clones and lacks some. This table has 140,000 or so clones, roughly 91% appearing once. This clone has only a few counts. Antigen specificity is unknown. Other nucleotide sequences in the sample specify the same CDR3. Germline CDR1 MNHEY, CDR2 SVGAGI. The V gene end was trimmed by 4 bases and the J gene end by 4 bases; junction bases not matched to a gene: 4. The CDR3 contains 14 residues. The sequence was obtained from a human donor with melanoma. This chain joins TRBV6-5 and TRBJ1-2, with TRBD1 matching 9 bases. CDR3 residues: CASSSTGQGYGYTF. The CDR3 DNA reads TGTGCCAGCAGTTCAACGGGACAGGGCTATGGCTACACCTTC.